This T cell receptor (beta chain) emerged from a study of cytomegalovirus exposure and HLA in healthy donors. Worth noting for this clone: As yet, its antigen is unknown.

Germline V gene data show CDR1 as MNHNS and CDR2 as SASEGT. V was shortened by 8 bases and J by 11 bases, with 13 bases between the two germline ends. The length of the CDR3 is 10 residues. Study results and limitations: In a later analysis, an Asian-associated ancestry cluster reportedly showed fewer N-insertions than the approximately 700-donor mean. Trimming of TCR beta V- and J-genes showed a link, identified in a later analysis, to a missense DCLRE1C variant. Later work associated roughly 17,000 TCR beta sequences with HLA alleles at 0.05 false discovery rate.

PCR amplification relied on 60 Vbeta primers (plus 13 Jbeta primers). Some clones are missing from TCRdb's copy, which holds only in-frame ones; the method was immunoSEQ multiplex PCR. The data show 150,000 to 200,000 clones, with about 80% seen just once and about 3.5% held by the top ten. This clonotype was obtained from a man aged 40-49 years in good health and CMV-seropositive. The chain links TRBV6-1 to TRBJ2-7; perhaps TRBD2 as D (6 bases). Sequencing input: PBMCs. Written as DNA, the CDR3 is TGTGCCAGCGGAGGGGCAGAAAAGTACTTC. It codes for CASGGAEKYF.